The clone carrying this T cell receptor beta chain was detected a few times. Its antigen is undetermined. The sample comes from a study of blood T cells in healthy people across ages. Whole-study results and caveats: Investigators viewed diversity estimates from one million T cells as underestimates, the study reported. Naive and antigen-experienced cells could not be conclusively compared, given unsorted PBMCs. Versus aged donors, long-lived donors had higher diversity and more naive CD4+ cells.

Caucasian individuals from Russia who were healthy and aged about 6 to 95 acted as donors. The germline V gene has CDR1 LGHNA and CDR2 YSLEER. The CDR3 has 15 amino acids. Alongside a J-beta primer mix, a sample-barcoded 5' primer served in a second PCR lasting roughly 6 to 11 cycles. TCRdb processed the 5' RACE reads anew with MiXCR; each CDR3 protein has one entry. The table records fewer than 1,000,000 distinct CDR3 sequences, around 45% of them present only once. The chain uses TRBV4-3 and TRBJ2-5; D not certain. The DNA matches TRBJ2-7 better at its end, which makes the J call doubtful. The clonotype comes from a man in his fifties or sixties in good health. The sample was blood. CDR3 coding DNA: TGCGCCAGCAGCCAGAACCGGGTTGGGTCCTACGAGCAGTACTTC. It translates to CASSQNRVGSYEQYF.